This T cell receptor beta chain emerged from a study of blood T cell repertoires in COVID-19. Study details: The United States, Italy and Spain were the sources of the acute and convalescent COVID-19 samples.

Libraries were prepared by immunoSEQ multiplex PCR; TCRdb keeps only in-frame clonotypes and omits some of them. The table has roughly 240,000 clones, 85% seen once. Germline CDR1 reads MNHEY; CDR2 reads SVGEGT. The CDR3 extends over 18 amino acids. J was trimmed by 5 bases and V by 2 bases; bases with no gene match: 17. Specimen: peripheral blood. The TCR originated in a man between 50 and 59 years old with COVID-19, enrolled during active disease. The chain carries TRBV6-2 or TRBV6-3 and TRBJ2-5; 7 bases match TRBD1. For the CDR3, the DNA is TGTGCCAGCAGTTACATCCCGGGACAGTTATGGAGAAAGGAGACCCAGTACTTC. Amino acids: CASSYIPGQLWRKETQYF.